A selection of T cell receptor beta chains follows, all from one sample in a study of blood T cell repertoires in COVID-19. TCRdb's copy holds only in-frame clones and misses some; the assay was immunoSEQ multiplex PCR. The profile shows fewer than 200,000 clones, about 86% of them singletons. Sequencing input: PBMCs or T cells enriched from blood (not recorded which). Receptors originate from a woman between 45 and 60 years old in a cohort exposed to, infected with or recovered from COVID-19 (not recorded which). CDR3s leave out the opening cysteine and the closing phenylalanine or tryptophan.

J: TRBJ1-6; V: TRBV10-3; CDR3: AISESAFGSYNSPLH
J: TRBJ2-2; V: TRBV6-5; CDR3: ASRGQGGAGELF
J: TRBJ2-3; V: TRBV19; CDR3: ASSATSGRSTDTQY
J: TRBJ2-5; V: TRBV15; CDR3: ATSGLAGIQETQY
J: TRBJ1-1; V: TRBV6-5; CDR3: ASGGGNTEAF
J: TRBJ1-2; V: TRBV24-1; CDR3: ATSPGVLGGYT
J: TRBJ1-2; V: TRBV6-4; CDR3: ASSEEAGVGGYT
J: TRBJ2-3; V: TRBV4-3; CDR3: ASSQRLAGPDTQY
J: TRBJ2-7; V: TRBV19; CDR3: ASSPGTGNSYEQY
J: TRBJ2-1; V: TRBV7-8; CDR3: ASDNGGALYNEQF
J: TRBJ2-7; V: TRBV2; CDR3: ASRGYILAGVIYEQY
J: TRBJ1-2; V: TRBV2; CDR3: ASSDLLGGTGAAGYT
J: TRBJ2-1; V: TRBV9; CDR3: ASSVDSLNYGRIDEQF
J: TRBJ1-2; V: TRBV6-6; CDR3: ASRPNPGQVYGYT
J: TRBJ2-2; V: TRBV19; CDR3: ASSISPPRYTGELF
J: TRBJ1-2; V: TRBV3-1/TRBV3-2; CDR3: ASSPQGTGYGYT
J: TRBJ1-1; V: TRBV10-3; CDR3: AISESFGVHTEAF
J: TRBJ2-2; V: TRBV10-2; CDR3: ASTLREGPTGELF
J: TRBJ2-6; V: TRBV3-1/TRBV3-2; CDR3: ASSRQGSSGANVLT
J: TRBJ1-1; V: TRBV19; CDR3: ASSGRQGNTEAF
J: TRBJ2-7; V: TRBV7-6; CDR3: ASSLAQGATVYEQY
J: TRBJ1-2; V: TRBV6-1; CDR3: ASSEALQGHYGYT
J: TRBJ1-1; V: TRBV5-1; CDR3: ASSLIANTEAF
J: TRBJ2-3; V: TRBV11-2; CDR3: ASSYTGTDTQY
J: TRBJ2-3; V: TRBV19; CDR3: ASSILNGGAQY
J: TRBJ1-2; V: TRBV10-3; CDR3: AISESLGQTHYGYT
J: TRBJ2-1; V: TRBV19; CDR3: ASSIASDRYNEQF
J: TRBJ1-2; V: TRBV7-2; CDR3: ASSPRPRDKFNYGYT
J: TRBJ1-3; V: TRBV27; CDR3: ASSLTGGSGNTIY
J: TRBJ1-2; V: TRBV5-4; CDR3: ASSPTGGNGYT
J: TRBJ2-5; V: TRBV5-3; CDR3: ARSLGECQETQY
J: TRBJ2-2; V: TRBV19; CDR3: ASSLGVLAGELF
J: TRBJ2-3; V: TRBV7-8; CDR3: ASSAAGTRSSDTQY
J: TRBJ2-2; V: TRBV7-9; CDR3: ASSSGTGLSGELF
J: TRBJ1-5; V: TRBV5-1; CDR3: ASKGSEPQH
J: TRBJ1-4; V: TRBV5-5; CDR3: ASSRTGSNEKLF
J: TRBJ1-2; V: TRBV29-1; CDR3: SVPGTANYGYT
J: TRBJ1-1; V: TRBV19; CDR3: ASSRPRQGEGTEAF
J: TRBJ2-1; V: TRBV5-1; CDR3: ASSLRTSPGDEQF
J: TRBJ2-7; V: TRBV10-2; CDR3: ASWGSGRVSTYEQY
J: TRBJ2-3; V: TRBV10-3; CDR3: AIRSSLLAGDTDTQY
J: TRBJ2-3; V: TRBV7-3; CDR3: ASSLTGLAGGPGTDTQY